The subject of this entry is one T cell receptor beta chain. The data belong to a study of blood T cell repertoires in COVID-19. Study background: Collection of acute and convalescent COVID-19 samples took place in the United States, Italy and Spain. The analysed material was cDNA or gDNA that came from T cells, B-cell-depleted T cells, or PBMCs.

The germline CDR1 and CDR2 sequences are MNHEY and SMNVEV (reference sequence). V dropped 5 bases and J dropped 4 bases, with 14 bases sitting between them. The CDR3 has 14 amino acids. Source study methods: Estimated nucleated cell counts came from reference gene primer amplification. Libraries were prepared by immunoSEQ multiplex PCR; TCRdb keeps only in-frame clonotypes and omits some of them. The V and J calls and the clone size are those of that table, but D and trimming were determined from the DNA. The sample shows about 72,000 clones, about nine tenths of them seen only once. This receptor was obtained from a human donor in a cohort sampled during active COVID-19. The sample comprised peripheral blood. The J gene is TRBJ1-1, the V gene TRBV27, with D perhaps TRBD1 (6 bases). The CDR3 region has the DNA TGTGCCAGCAGTCTTACAGGGAGGGGCACTGAAGCTTTCTTT. Amino acid sequence: CASSLTGRGTEAFF.